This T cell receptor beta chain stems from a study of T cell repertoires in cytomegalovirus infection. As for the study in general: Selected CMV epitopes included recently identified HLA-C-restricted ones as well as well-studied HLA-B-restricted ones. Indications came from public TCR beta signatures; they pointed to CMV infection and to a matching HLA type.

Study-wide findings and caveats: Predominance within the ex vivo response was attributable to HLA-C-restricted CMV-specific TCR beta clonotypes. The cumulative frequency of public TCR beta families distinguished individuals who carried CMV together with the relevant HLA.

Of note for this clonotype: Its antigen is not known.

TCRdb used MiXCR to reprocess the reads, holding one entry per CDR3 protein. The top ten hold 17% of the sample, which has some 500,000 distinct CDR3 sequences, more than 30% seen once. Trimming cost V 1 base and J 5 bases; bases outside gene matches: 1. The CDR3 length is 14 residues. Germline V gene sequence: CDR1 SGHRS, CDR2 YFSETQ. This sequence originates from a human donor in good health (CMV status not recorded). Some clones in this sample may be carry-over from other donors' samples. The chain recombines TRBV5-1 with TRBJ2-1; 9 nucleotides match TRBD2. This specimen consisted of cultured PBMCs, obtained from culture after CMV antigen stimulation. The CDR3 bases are TGCGCCAGCAGCTTGTCTAGCGGGGACAATGAGCAGTTCTTC. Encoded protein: CASSLSSGDNEQFF. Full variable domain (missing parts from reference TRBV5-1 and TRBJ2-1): KAGVTQTPRYLIKTRGQQVTLSCSPISGHRSVSWYQQTPGQGLQFLFEYFSETQRNKGNFPGRFSGRQFSNSRSEMNVSTLELGDSALYLCASSLSSGDNEQFFGPGTRLTVL.